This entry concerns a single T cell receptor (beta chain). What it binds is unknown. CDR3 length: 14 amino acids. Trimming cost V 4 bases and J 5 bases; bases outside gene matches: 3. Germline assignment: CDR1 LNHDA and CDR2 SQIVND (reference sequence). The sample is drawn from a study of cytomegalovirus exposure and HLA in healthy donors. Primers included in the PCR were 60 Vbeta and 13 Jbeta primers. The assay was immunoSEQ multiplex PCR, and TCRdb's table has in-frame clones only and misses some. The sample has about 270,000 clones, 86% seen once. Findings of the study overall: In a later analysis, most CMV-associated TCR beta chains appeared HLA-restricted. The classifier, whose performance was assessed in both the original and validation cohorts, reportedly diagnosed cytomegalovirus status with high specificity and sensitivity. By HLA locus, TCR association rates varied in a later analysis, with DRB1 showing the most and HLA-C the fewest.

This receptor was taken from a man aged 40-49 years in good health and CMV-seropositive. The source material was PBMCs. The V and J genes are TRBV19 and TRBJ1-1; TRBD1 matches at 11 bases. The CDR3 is CASSRDRGITEAFF. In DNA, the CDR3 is TGTGCCAGTAGTAGGGACAGGGGGATTACTGAAGCTTTCTTT.